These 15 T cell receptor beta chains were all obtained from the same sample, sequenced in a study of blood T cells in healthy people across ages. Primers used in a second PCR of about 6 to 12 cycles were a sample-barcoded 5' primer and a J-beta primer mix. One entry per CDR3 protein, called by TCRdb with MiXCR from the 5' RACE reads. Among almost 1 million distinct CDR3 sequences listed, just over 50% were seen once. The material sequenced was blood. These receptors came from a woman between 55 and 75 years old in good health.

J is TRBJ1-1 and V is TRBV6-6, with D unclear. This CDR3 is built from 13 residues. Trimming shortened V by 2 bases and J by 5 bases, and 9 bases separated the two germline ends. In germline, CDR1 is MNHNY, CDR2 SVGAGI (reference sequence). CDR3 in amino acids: CASSYGRETEAFF. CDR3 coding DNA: TGTGCCAGCAGTTACGGACGGGAAACTGAAGCTTTCTTT.

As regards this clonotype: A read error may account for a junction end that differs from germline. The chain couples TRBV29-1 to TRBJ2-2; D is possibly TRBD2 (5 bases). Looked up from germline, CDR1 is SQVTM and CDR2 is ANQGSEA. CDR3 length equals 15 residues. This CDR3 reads CSVARDTISTGELFF. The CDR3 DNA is TGCAGCGTTGCACGAGACACCATATCTACCGGGGAACTGTTTTTT.

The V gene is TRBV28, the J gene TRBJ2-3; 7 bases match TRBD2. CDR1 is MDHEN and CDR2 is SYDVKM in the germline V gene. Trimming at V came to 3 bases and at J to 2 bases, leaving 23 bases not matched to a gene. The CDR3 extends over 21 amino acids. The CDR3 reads CASSLEPLRRRERYFTDTQYF. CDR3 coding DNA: TGTGCCAGCAGTTTGGAACCTCTGCGGAGGCGGGAGAGATATTTCACAGATACGCAGTATTTT.

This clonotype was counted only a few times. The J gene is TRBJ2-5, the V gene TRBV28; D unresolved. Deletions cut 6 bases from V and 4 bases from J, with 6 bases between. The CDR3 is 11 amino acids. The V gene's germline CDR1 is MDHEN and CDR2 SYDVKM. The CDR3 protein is CASSTVETQYF. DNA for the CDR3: TGTGCCAGCAGCACTGTAGAGACCCAGTACTTC.

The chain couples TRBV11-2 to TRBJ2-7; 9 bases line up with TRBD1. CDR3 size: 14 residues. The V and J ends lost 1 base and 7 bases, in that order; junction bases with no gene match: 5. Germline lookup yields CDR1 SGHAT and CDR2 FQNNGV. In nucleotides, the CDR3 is TGTGCCAGCAGCTTAGGGACAGGGGCGCAGGAGCAGTACTTC. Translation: CASSLGTGAQEQYF.

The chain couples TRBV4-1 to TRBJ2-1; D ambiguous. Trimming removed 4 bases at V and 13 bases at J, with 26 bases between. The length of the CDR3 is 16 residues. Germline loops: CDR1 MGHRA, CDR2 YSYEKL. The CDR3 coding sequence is TGCGCCAGCAGCCCAACGGTAACTTTCCATGCGGAGACCCAGTTCTTC. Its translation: CASSPTVTFHAETQFF.

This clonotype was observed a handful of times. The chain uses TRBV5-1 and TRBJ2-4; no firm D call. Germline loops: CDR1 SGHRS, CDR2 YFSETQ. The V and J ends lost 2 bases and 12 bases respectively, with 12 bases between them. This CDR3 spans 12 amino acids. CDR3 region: CASSFGGRAQYF. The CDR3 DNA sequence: TGCGCCAGCAGCTTTGGCGGACGGGCTCAGTACTTC.

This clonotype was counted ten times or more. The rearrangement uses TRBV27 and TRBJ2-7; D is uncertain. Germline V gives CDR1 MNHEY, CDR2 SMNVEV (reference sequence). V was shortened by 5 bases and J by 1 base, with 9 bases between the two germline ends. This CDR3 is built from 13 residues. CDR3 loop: CASSTPPSYEQYF. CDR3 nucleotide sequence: TGTGCCAGCAGTACCCCTCCATCCTACGAGCAGTACTTC.

CDR3 protein: CASSHELAGQFF. Written as DNA, the CDR3 is TGCGCCAGCAGCCATGAACTAGCCGGGCAGTTCTTC. V usage is TRBV5-1 and J usage is TRBJ2-1, with D possibly TRBD2 on 6 matching bases. V was shortened by 4 bases and J by 12 bases, with 14 bases between the two germline ends. The germline V gene has CDR1 SGHRS and CDR2 YFSETQ. The CDR3 spans 12 residues.

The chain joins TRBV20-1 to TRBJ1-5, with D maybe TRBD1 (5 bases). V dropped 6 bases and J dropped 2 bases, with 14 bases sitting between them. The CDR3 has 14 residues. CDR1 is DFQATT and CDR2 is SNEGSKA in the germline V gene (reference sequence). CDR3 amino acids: CSAERGGGNQPQHF. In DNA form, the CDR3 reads TGCAGTGCCGAGAGGGGTGGAGGCAATCAGCCCCAGCATTTT.

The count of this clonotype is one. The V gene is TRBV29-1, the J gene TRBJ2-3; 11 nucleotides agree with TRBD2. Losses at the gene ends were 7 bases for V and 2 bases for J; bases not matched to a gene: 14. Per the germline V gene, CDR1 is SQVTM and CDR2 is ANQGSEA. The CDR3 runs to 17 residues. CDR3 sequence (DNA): TGCAGCGCCTCAGTAATTTCTAGCGGGAGGTTCACAGATACGCAGTATTTT. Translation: CSASVISSGRFTDTQYF.

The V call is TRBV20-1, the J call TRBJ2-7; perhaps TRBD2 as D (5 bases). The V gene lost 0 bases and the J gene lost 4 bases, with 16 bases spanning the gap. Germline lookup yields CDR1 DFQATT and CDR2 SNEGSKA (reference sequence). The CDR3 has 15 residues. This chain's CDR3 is CSARDGREVGYEQYF. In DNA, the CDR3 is TGCAGTGCTAGAGATGGCCGGGAAGTTGGATACGAGCAGTACTTC.

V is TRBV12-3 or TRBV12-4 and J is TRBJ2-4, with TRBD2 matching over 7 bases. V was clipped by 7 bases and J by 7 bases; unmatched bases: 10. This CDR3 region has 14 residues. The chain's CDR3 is CASKPGGRINIQYF. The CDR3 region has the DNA TGTGCCAGCAAACCGGGGGGTCGTATTAACATTCAGTACTTC.

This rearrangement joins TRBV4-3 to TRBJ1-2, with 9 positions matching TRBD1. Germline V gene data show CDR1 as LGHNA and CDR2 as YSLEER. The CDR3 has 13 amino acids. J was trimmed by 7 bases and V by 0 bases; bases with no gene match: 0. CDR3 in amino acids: CASSQETGGGYTF. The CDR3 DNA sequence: TGCGCCAGCAGCCAAGAGACAGGGGGTGGCTACACCTTC.

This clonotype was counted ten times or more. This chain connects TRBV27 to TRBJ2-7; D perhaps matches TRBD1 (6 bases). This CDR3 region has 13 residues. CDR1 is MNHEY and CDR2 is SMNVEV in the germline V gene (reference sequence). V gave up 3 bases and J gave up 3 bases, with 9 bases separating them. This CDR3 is CASSFGQNYEQYF. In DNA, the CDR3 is TGTGCCAGCAGTTTCGGACAGAACTACGAGCAGTACTTC.